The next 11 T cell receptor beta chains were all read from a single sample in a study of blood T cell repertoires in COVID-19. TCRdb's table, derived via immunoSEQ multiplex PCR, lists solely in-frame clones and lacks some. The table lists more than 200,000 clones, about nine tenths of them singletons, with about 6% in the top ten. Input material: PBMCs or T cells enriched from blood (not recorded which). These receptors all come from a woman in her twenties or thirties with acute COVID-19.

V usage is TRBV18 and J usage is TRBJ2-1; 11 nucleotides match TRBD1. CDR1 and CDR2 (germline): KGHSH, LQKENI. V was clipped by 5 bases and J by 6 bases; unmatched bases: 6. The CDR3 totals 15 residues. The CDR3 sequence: CASSDGQGAGNEQFF. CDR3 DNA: TGTGCCAGCTCAGATGGACAGGGGGCAGGCAATGAGCAGTTCTTC.

CDR3: CASSPGQHYNEQFF. The CDR3 coding sequence is TGTGCCAGCAGTCCCGGACAGCACTACAATGAGCAGTTCTTC. The rearrangement joins TRBV28 to TRBJ2-1, with D tentatively TRBD1 (6 bases). This CDR3 is 14 amino acids long. Germline assignment: CDR1 MDHEN and CDR2 SYDVKM. The V end lost 5 bases, the J end lost 3 bases, and 11 bases lay between the germline ends.

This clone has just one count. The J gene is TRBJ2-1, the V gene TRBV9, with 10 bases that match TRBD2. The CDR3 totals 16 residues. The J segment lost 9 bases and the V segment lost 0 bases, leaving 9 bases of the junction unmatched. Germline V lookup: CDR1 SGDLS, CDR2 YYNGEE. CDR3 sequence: CASSVGLAGVVAEQFF. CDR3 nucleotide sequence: TGTGCCAGCAGCGTAGGCCTAGCGGGAGTTGTGGCTGAGCAGTTCTTC.

The CDR3 region is CASSQIWRGGLPETQYF. The CDR3 DNA follows: TGTGCCAGCAGCCAAATCTGGAGGGGCGGCCTTCCTGAGACCCAGTACTTC. The V and J genes are TRBV3-1 (or the pseudogene TRBV3-2) and TRBJ2-5, with D perhaps TRBD2 (6 bases). The CDR3 length is 17 residues. Trimming removed 2 bases at V and 5 bases at J, with 21 bases between. Germline loops: CDR1 LGHDT, CDR2 YNNKEL (reference sequence).

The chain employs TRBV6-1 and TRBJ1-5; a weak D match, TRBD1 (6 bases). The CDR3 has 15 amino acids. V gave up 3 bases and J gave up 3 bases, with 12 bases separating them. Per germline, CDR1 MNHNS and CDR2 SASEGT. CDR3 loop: CASSDYTGSNQPQHF. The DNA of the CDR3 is TGTGCCAGCAGTGATTACACAGGGTCCAATCAGCCCCAGCATTTT.

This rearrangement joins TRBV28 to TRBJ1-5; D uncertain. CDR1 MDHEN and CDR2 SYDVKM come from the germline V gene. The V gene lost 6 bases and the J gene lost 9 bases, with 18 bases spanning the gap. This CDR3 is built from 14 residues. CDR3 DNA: TGTGCCAGCAGAGCCCAGGACTCTCCATGGCCCCAGCATTTT. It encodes CASRAQDSPWPQHF.

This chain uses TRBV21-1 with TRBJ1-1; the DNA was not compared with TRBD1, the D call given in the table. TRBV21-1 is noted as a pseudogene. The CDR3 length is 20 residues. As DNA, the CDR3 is TGTGCCAGCAGCAAAGAAGGGACAGGGGGCAATATGTCCCCAAGCACTGAAGCTTTCTTT. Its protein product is CASSKEGTGGNMSPSTEAFF.

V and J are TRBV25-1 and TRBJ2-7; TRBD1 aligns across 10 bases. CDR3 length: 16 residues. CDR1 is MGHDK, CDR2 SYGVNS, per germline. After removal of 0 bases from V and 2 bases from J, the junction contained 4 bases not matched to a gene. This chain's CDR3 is CASSEYLGTGAYEQYF. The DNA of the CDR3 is TGTGCCAGCAGTGAATATCTTGGGACAGGGGCCTACGAGCAGTACTTC.

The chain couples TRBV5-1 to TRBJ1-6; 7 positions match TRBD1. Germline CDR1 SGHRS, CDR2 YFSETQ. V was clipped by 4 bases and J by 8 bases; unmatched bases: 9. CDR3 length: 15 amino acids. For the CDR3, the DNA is TGCGCCAGCAGCGGGACAGACAGGGATCATTCACCCCTCCACTTT. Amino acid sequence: CASSGTDRDHSPLHF.

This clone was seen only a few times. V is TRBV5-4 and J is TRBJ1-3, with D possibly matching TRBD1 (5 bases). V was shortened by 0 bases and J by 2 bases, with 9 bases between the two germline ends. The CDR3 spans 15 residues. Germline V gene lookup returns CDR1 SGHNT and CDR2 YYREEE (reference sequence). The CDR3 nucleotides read TGTGCCAGCAGCTTGGGACAGATGACTGGAAACACCATATATTTT. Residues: CASSLGQMTGNTIYF.

The CDR3 bases are TGTGCCAGCAGCCAAGATCGACAGAAAGAGACCCAGTACTTC. Its protein product is CASSQDRQKETQYF. The genes are TRBV3-1 (or the pseudogene TRBV3-2) and TRBJ2-5, with D possibly being TRBD1 (5 bases). CDR1 and CDR2 from the germline V gene are LGHDT and YNNKEL (reference sequence). This CDR3 spans 14 amino acids. Trimming took 0 bases from V and 3 from J, leaving 8 bases between them.